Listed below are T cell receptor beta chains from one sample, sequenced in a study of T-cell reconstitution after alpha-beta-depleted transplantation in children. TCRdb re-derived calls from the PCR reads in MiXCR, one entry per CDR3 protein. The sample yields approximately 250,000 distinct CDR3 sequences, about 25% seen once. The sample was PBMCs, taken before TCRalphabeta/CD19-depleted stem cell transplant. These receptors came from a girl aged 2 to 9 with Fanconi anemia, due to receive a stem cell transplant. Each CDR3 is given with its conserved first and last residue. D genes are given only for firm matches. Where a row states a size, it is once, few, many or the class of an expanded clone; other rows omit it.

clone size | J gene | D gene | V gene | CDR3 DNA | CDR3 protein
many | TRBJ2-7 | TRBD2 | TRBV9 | TGTGCCAGCAGCGTAGATGGGACTAGGGTGCACGAGCAGTACTTC | CASSVDGTRVHEQYF
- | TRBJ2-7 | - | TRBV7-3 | TGTGCCAGCAGCTTGATTAGCGGCGGCGAGCAGTACTTC | CASSLISGGEQYF
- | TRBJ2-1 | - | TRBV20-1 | TGCAGTGCTAGAGATCACGGGGGCTCCTACAATGAGCAGTTCTTC | CSARDHGGSYNEQFF
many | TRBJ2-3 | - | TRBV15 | TGTGCCACCAGCAGAGGGGCGATCCGGGCAGATACGCAGTATTTT | CATSRGAIRADTQYF
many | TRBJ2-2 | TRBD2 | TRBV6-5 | TGTGCCAGCAGTTACGTAGCGGGGGGCCTCTCGTGGCAGGGGGAGCTGTTTTTT | CASSYVAGGLSWQGELFF
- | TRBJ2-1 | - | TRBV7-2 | TGTGCCAGCAGCTTCGGACTCGAGCAGTTCTTC | CASSFGLEQFF
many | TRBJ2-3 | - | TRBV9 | TGTGCCAGCAGCAAACGTAGTCTCCCAGATACGCAGTATTTT | CASSKRSLPDTQYF
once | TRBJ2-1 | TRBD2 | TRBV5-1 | TGCGCCAGCAGCTGGATTGGGACTAGCGGGAGCGGGGTTTACAATGAGCAGTTCTTC | CASSWIGTSGSGVYNEQFF
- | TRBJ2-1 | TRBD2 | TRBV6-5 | TGTGCCAGCAGTTACCAGGGACTAGCGGGAGACAATGAGCAGTTCTTC | CASSYQGLAGDNEQFF
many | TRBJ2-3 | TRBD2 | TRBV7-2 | TGTGCCAGCAGCTTCCGTGGACTAGTCGATACGCAGTATTTT | CASSFRGLVDTQYF
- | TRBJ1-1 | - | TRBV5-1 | TGCGCCAGCAGCTGGGACACCCCAGCCGAAGCTTTCTTT | CASSWDTPAEAFF
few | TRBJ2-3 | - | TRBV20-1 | TGCAGTGCCGGGGTTCCACGCACAGATACGCAGTATTTT | CSAGVPRTDTQYF
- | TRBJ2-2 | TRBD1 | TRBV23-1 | TGCGCCAGCAGTCTGACAGGGTGGACCGGGGAGCTGTTTTTT | CASSLTGWTGELFF
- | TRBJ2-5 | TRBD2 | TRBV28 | TGTGCCAGCACCACTAGCGGGGATCAAGAGACCCAGTACTTC | CASTTSGDQETQYF
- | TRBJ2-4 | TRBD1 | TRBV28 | TGTGCCAGCAGCGCAGACAGGGGGCGCTCCATTCAGTACTTC | CASSADRGRSIQYF
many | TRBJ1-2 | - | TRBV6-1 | TGTGCCAGCAGTGAGTTGCAAGATGGCTACACCTTC | CASSELQDGYTF
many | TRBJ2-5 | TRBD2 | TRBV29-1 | TGCAGCGTGGGACTAGCGGGAGGAGAGACCCAGTACTTC | CSVGLAGGETQYF
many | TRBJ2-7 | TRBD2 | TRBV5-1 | TGCGCCAGCAGCTTGGTCCTAGCGGAAAACTCCTACGAGCAGTACTTC | CASSLVLAENSYEQYF
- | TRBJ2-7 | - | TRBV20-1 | TGCAGTGCTAGTCGGGGAACCTACGAGCAGTACTTC | CSASRGTYEQYF
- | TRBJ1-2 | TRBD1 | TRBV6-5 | TGTGCCAGCAGTTACTCGCCCCTTCTAGGGACAGGGGACTATGGCTACACCTTC | CASSYSPLLGTGDYGYTF
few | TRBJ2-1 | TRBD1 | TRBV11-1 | TGTGCCAGCAGCTTCCCATTAATACCGGACAGGGGGCCGATGACCTACAATGAGCAGTTCTTC | CASSFPLIPDRGPMTYNEQFF
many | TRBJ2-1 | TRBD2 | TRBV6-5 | TGTGCCAGCAGTTTCGGGACTAGCGGGGGCCAGCAGTTCTTC | CASSFGTSGGQQFF
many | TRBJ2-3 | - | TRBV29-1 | TGCAGCGTTGACAGGGGCGGAGATACGCAGTATTTT | CSVDRGGDTQYF
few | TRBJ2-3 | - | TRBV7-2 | TGTGCCAGCAGCTCCATCTCGACAGATACGCAGTATTTT | CASSSISTDTQYF
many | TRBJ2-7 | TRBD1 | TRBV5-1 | TGCGCCAGCAGCTCGGATGGGACAGGCCTCTCCTACGAGCAGTACTTC | CASSSDGTGLSYEQYF
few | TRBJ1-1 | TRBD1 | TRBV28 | TGTGCCAGCAGCTTACGACAGGGGAAAGCTTTCTTT | CASSLRQGKAFF
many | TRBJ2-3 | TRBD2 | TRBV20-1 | TGCAGTGCTAGACGTCCGCGGGAGAGCACAGATACGCAGTATTTT | CSARRPRESTDTQYF
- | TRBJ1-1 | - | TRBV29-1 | TGCAGCGTTGAAGATCTTTACGGCGAGGTTACTATGAACACTGAAGCTTTCTTT | CSVEDLYGEVTMNTEAFF
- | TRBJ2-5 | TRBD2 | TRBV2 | TGTGCCAGCAGTGAAGAAGCGGGGGGCCAGACCCAGTACTTC | CASSEEAGGQTQYF
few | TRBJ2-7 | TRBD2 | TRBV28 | TGTGCCAGCAGCTCCGGGACTAGCGCAGGTTACGAGCAGTACTTC | CASSSGTSAGYEQYF
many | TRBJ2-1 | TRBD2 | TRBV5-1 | TGCGCCAGCAGTCTAGCGGGAGACCTAAGGAATGAGCAGTTCTTC | CASSLAGDLRNEQFF
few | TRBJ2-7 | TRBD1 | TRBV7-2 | TGTGCCAGCAGCATTAAACAGGGGAGCGAGCAGTACTTC | CASSIKQGSEQYF
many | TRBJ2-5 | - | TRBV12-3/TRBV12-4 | TGTGCCAGCAGTCATCCAGGCCAAGAGACCCAGTACTTC | CASSHPGQETQYF
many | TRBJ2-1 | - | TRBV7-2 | TGTGCCAGCAGCTCCCCGTTAGAGCTCGCCTACAATGAGCAGTTCTTC | CASSSPLELAYNEQFF
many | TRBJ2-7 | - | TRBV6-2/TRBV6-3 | TGTGCCAGCAGTTTTCGGGGAGGTCGTTACGAGCAGTACTTC | CASSFRGGRYEQYF
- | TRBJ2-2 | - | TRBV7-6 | TGTGCCAGCAGCTTAGAACCGAACACCGGGGAGCTGTTTTTT | CASSLEPNTGELFF
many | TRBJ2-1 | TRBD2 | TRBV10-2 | TGCGCCAGCAGCCTTAATAGCGGGGCTAGCTCCTACAATGAGCAGTTCTTC | CASSLNSGASSYNEQFF
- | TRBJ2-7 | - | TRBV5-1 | TGCGCCAGCAGACCACTTTACGAGCAGTACTTC | CASRPLYEQYF
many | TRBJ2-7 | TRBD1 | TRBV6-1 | TGTGCCAGCAGTCGACAGGGGGGGAGTTCCTACGAGCAGTACTTC | CASSRQGGSSYEQYF
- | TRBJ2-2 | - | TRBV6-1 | TGTGCCAGCGCCACCGGGGATACCGGGGAGCTGTTTTTT | CASATGDTGELFF
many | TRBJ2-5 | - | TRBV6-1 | TGTGCCAGCACCCCGTTCGGGGCGTCCCAAGAGACCCAGTACTTC | CASTPFGASQETQYF
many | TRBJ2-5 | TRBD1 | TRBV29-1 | TGCAGCGTCAATTGGAGACAGGGAATCTACGAGACCCAGTACTTC | CSVNWRQGIYETQYF
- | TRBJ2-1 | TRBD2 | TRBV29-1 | TGCAGCGTGAGGGGGGGGTCGGGACTAGCGGGAGGGGTTGAGCAGTTCTTC | CSVRGGSGLAGGVEQFF
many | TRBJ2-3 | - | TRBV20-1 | TGCAGTGCCACCGACTATCCTGGAGATACGCAGTATTTT | CSATDYPGDTQYF
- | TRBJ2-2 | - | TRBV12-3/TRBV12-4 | TGTGCCAGCAGTTTAGTACCCGGGGAGCTGTTTTTT | CASSLVPGELFF
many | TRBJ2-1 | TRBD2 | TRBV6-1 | TGTGCCAGCACCCGGGGAGGGTACAATGAGCAGTTCTTC | CASTRGGYNEQFF
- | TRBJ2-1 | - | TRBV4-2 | TGTGCCAGCAGCCAGTATGACAGTTACAATGAGCAGTTCTTC | CASSQYDSYNEQFF
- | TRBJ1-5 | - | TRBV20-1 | TGCAGTGCTGGAACGCGACACAGGGTCAATCAGCCCCAGCATTTT | CSAGTRHRVNQPQHF
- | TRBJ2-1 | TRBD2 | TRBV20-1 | TGCAGTGCAGACGCGGGGACTAGCGGGTCGTATGAGCAGTTCTTC | CSADAGTSGSYEQFF
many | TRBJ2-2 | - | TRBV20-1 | TGCAGTGCTAGAGATCGGGAAGTAACGAACACCGGGGAGCTGTTTTTT | CSARDREVTNTGELFF
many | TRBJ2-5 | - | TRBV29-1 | TGCAGCGTTGAGAAGGGTGGAGGCGGCGGAGAGACCCAGTACTTC | CSVEKGGGGGETQYF